This T cell receptor beta chain was recovered during a study of chemoradiotherapy in HPV16-positive cancers. Remarks on this clone: Its antigen remains unknown.

The CDR3 is made up of 11 amino acids. CDR1 is DFQATT and CDR2 is SNEGSKA in the germline V gene (reference sequence). Trimming pared 6 bases from V and 3 bases from J, leaving 5 bases between. Produced via immunoSEQ multiplex PCR; TCRdb's table is partial and in-frame only. The data hold 25,000 to 40,000 clones, with roughly nine tenths observed a single time. General study findings and limits: In HPV16-positive patients, HPV-responsive T-cell expansion tracked better recurrence-free survival. HPV-specific T cells were functionally defined from only two HPV16-positive patients.

The specimen was blood, collected from a patient who underwent chemoradiotherapy. The TCR originated in a human donor with HPV-associated anogenital cancer. This chain connects TRBV20-1 to TRBJ2-2, with D hard to call. The CDR3 nucleotides read TGCAGTGCGAGACACACCGGGGAGCTGTTTTTT. It encodes CSARHTGELFF.